This T cell receptor (beta chain) emerged from a study of T cell changes during pregnancy in multiple sclerosis. The V gene's germline CDR1 is MNHNY and CDR2 SVGAGI (reference sequence). The CDR3 totals 15 residues. The V segment lost 5 bases and the J segment 6 bases; nucleotides outside the gene matches: 10. TCRdb's copy holds only in-frame clones and misses some; the assay was immunoSEQ multiplex PCR. This sample has around 100,000 clones, with around nine tenths found just once. Here the sequenced sample was peripheral blood, taken after pregnancy. This clonotype originated in a female donor with multiple sclerosis, enrolled in a pregnancy study. This rearrangement joins TRBV6-6 to TRBJ1-2; 9 bases map to TRBD1. This CDR3 is CASSHRDRERDGYTF. The CDR3 DNA reads as TGTGCCAGCAGTCACCGGGACAGGGAGAGAGATGGCTACACCTTC.